The TCR beta chain described here comes from a study of T cell changes during pregnancy in multiple sclerosis. Losses at the gene ends were 1 base for V and 7 bases for J; bases not matched to a gene: 10. The germline V gene encodes CDR1 SGHNT and CDR2 YYREEE (reference sequence). The CDR3 consists of 15 residues. Method: immunoSEQ multiplex PCR; TCRdb's copy keeps in-frame clones and lacks some. This sample carries fewer than 85,000 clones, 80% to 95% of them seen once, and the ten largest clones take 1.5% to 2%. The sequenced sample was peripheral blood, obtained in the first trimester of pregnancy. The origin of this receptor is a female donor in good health, enrolled as a control in a pregnancy study. The J gene is TRBJ1-1, the V gene TRBV5-4, with 7 bases matching TRBD1. DNA of the CDR3: TGTGCCAGCAGCTTGAACAGGGGTCCCCGGGATGAAGCTTTCTTT. This encodes CASSLNRGPRDEAFF.